This T cell receptor (beta chain) stems from a study of memory CD4+ T cells and cytomegalovirus serostatus. Looking at the study overall: Donors were healthy Belgian adults, several CMV seropositive and 20 to 25 seronegative.

Trimming at V came to 4 bases and at J to 1 base, leaving 7 bases not matched to a gene. The CDR3 loop spans 16 amino acids. CDR1 is SEHNR, CDR2 FQNEAQ, per germline (reference sequence). Study-level points and caveats: About 40% of the roughly 160 known CMV-associated TCRbeta sequences appeared in CD4+ memory.

Single viable CD3+CD4+CD8-CD45RO+ cells were sorted as the memory CD4+ T cells. This clone was seen only once. Antigen: not known. Profiled with immunoSEQ multiplex PCR; TCRdb holds only in-frame clones, not every one. The sample contains over 50,000 clones, around 76% of which appear only once. The sequence derives from an adult in good health and CMV-seronegative. The sequenced sample was memory CD4+ T cells from blood. The chain carries TRBV7-9 and TRBJ2-3; TRBD2 agrees at 8 bases. CDR3 sequence reads: CASSSPGGAGTDTQYF. Written as DNA, the CDR3 is TGTGCCAGCAGCTCCCCCGGGGGGGCGGGCACAGATACGCAGTATTTT.